This entry features one TCR beta chain sequence. These data belong to a study of T cells in Graves' hyperthyroidism and ophthalmopathy. Study in general: Specimen type is peripheral blood, collected at initial diagnosis prior to any treatment.

Amplified TCR beta CDR3 regions derived from RNA transcripts. First-round RT-PCR targeting the TCR CDR3 was performed with the HTBI primer set. Via MiXCR, TCRdb re-called the multiplex PCR reads, giving one row per CDR3 protein. Among around 99,000 distinct CDR3 sequences, roughly 15% were seen once, and the ten largest hold 42%. The germline gives CDR1 LNHDA, CDR2 SQIVND (reference sequence). V was clipped by 7 bases and J by 0 bases, with 18 bases between them. The CDR3 covers 16 residues. Uncontrolled infection, other autoimmune disease, pregnancy or lactation barred patients from enrollment. Each diagnosis was grounded in clinical symptoms, serum thyroxine and TRAb, thyroid ultrasound, and orbital computed tomography.

Material for sequencing was blood. This clonotype originated in a woman aged 50 to 65 with Graves' hyperthyroidism. V and J are TRBV19 and TRBJ1-1; D unclear. The CDR3 sequence: CASTIGIGRVNTEAFF. The CDR3 DNA reads TGTGCCAGTACCATCGGAATCGGACGCGTGAACACTGAAGCTTTCTTT.